This T cell receptor (beta chain) was recovered during a study of cytomegalovirus exposure and HLA in healthy donors (dated by TCRdb to about 2017). With regard to the full study: An earlier analysis of roughly 500 of the donors reported under 300 Gb of sequence data and around 100 million unique TCR beta sequences obtained from some 200 million T cells. Approximately 310 gigabases of sequencing data and around 87 million unique TCR sequences were included in an early release covering under 650 HLA-typed donors. Of the roughly 390 genotyped donors, 81% were placed in the genetic ancestry cluster associated with self-reported Caucasian donors. The aim of the study was to test whether cataloging public T cell receptors could identify signatures of past pathogen exposure. The study profiled the T cell repertoires of more than 500 subjects by immunosequencing and related them to cytomegalovirus serostatus. A separate validation cohort of approximately 130 different subjects was used in addition to the approximately 610-subject first cohort. To predict cytomegalovirus infection status, the study combined high-throughput TCR immunosequencing, statistical association of individual TCRs with disease status, and machine learning. In a later analysis, previously published TCR beta repertoires from about 640 donors were re-analyzed and high-resolution HLA genotyping was added so that TCR occurrence patterns could be studied. Rather than drawing on any new phenotypic data, the later analysis identified candidate immune exposures from TCR beta sequences and the way those sequences occurred across donors. An earlier analysis of fewer than 750 of the donors used high-throughput TCR beta sequencing to judge whether each TCR beta V gene segment behaved as functional or pseudogenic. Donor age, sex, ethnicity and CMV serostatus were compiled alongside the repertoire data. A later genetic analysis used genome-wide SNP genotypes for about 60% of the roughly 700 donors, treating that subset as a discovery cohort. All discovery cohort repertoires had been generated on a single sequencing platform. Class I and class II HLA loci were covered by the typing at four-digit resolution. The number of typed donors differed by locus: roughly 620-630 for A, B, C, DRB1 and DQB1; 522 for DQA1; over 600 for DPA1; and about 450 for DPB1. Four to six DR-DQ haplotypes were handled as single units for association and clustering, since linkage in the cohort was strong. Across 300 to 400 genotyped donors of the cohort, an average of about 200,000 unique TCR beta nucleotide sequences per donor were sequenced, and 15% to 20% of those sequences were non-productive.

Via the germline V gene (reference sequence), CDR1 is MNHNY and CDR2 SVGAGI. The CDR3, from cysteine to phenylalanine, totals 16 residues. Only the CDR3 part of the read is kept: 48 bases, read in frame from the first base. Here V drops 5 bases and J drops 2 bases, and the junction holds 6 bases not matched to any gene. General study outcomes and caveats: Broadly in line with IMGT annotations, most TCR beta V segments showed up in productive rearrangements about 87% or about 30% of the time in an earlier analysis of approximately 640 of the donors. Linkage disequilibrium might explain the correlated functional status among segregating V segments, but an unknown experimental factor could not be ruled out. A later analysis reported that several top co-occurrence clusters appeared linked to parvovirus B19, influenza, CMV and Epstein-Barr virus. Only TCR beta chains were sequenced in this cohort, and the absence of alpha or paired-chain data limited detectable features. According to a later analysis, most CMV-associated TCR beta chains appeared to be HLA-restricted, and the HLA associations seemed to be driven largely by CMV exposure. Specific HLA alleles were associated with more than 15,000 TCR beta sequences at a false discovery rate of 0.05 in a later analysis. In a later analysis, TCR association rates were found to vary across HLA loci, with the most associated TCRs seen for DRB1 alleles and the fewest for HLA-C alleles. Most TCR sequences were observed very rarely across donors, whereas some public TCRs were present in many individuals. Assigning TCR associations to individual alleles was difficult when HLA alleles, especially DR and DQ, strongly co-occurred. In vitro tests confirmed that a few of the cytomegalovirus-associated TCR beta chains recognize cytomegalovirus antigens. According to the authors, the approach could potentially be generalized to other disease states and immunological phenotypes. A further reported finding was that TCR beta sequences accurately predicted the HLA-A and HLA-B alleles for most subjects in the first cohort. The earlier analysis of approximately 560 of the donors excluded roughly 17 rarely observed V segments, including chromosome 9 orphons, because counts were too low. The study listed approximately 150 TCR beta chains as associated with cytomegalovirus. CMV serostatus was the only immune exposure information available for the cohort. Presence/absence analyses assumed roughly uniform sequencing depth across donors, an assumption that may not hold. The sequencing pipeline was judged likely to have produced a cluster of highly shared sequence variants as a technical artifact. Cytomegalovirus status was reported to be diagnosed by the classifier with high specificity and sensitivity in both the original and validation cohorts. Some IMGT-functional V segments, including TRBV6-2 and TRBV6-3, could not be told apart with the 87-base-pair reads, so those segments were excluded. In a later analysis, HLA-associated TCR beta chains showed more clonal expansion and lower generation probabilities than non-associated chains that were equally common. A later genetic analysis associated a missense DCLRE1C variant with V-gene and J-gene trimming of TCR beta chains, and an independent cohort replicated the association. Because HLA typing was unavailable for some donors at each locus, only the typed subset was used in association tests. A later genetic analysis reported fewer N-insertions in productive TCRs among donors in an Asian-associated ancestry cluster than the approximately 700-donor mean.

The cohort was made up of under 800 healthy bone marrow donors. At the time of sampling, every cohort member was nominally healthy, though immune exposures that went unrecorded were likely present. The donor tested CMV seronegative, placing the donor among the 352 seronegative members of the cohort. Every donor gave a peripheral blood sample, and the peripheral blood mononuclear cells from that sample were used for TCR beta sequencing. The Qiagen DNeasy Blood Extraction Kit was used to extract genomic DNA from the blood cell samples. A remark on this clone: The target of this receptor is not known. Per-nucleotide qualities are absent, and no much larger clonotype sits a single base away.

Library creation used the immunoSEQ multiplex PCR assay. A mixture of 60 forward primers for TCR Vbeta segments and 13 reverse primers for TCR Jbeta segments was used in the multiplex PCR. The CDR3 region of rearranged TCR beta genes was amplified from genomic DNA by a multiplex PCR assay. The Illumina HiSeq System was used to sequence the amplified TCR beta libraries as 87-base-pair reads. In the paper's pipeline: Across the 670 or so repertoires, a later analysis counted 75 million to 90 million unique TCR beta chains, about 10 million of which were shared by at least two donors. A nearest-neighbor algorithm error-corrected the raw reads and collapsed the reads into unique sequences, merging closely related sequences to remove PCR and sequencing errors. To assign V, D and J gene segments, CDR3 sequences were aligned to IMGT reference sequences. For a sequence to be retained, at least a six-nucleotide match to both a V gene segment and a J gene segment was required. A rearrangement was called productive if the CDR3 had no stop codons and remained in frame with V and J, and every other rearrangement was called non-productive. Following IMGT convention, CDR3 was defined as the stretch from the second conserved V-encoded cysteine to the conserved J-encoded phenylalanine. Sequences without an unambiguous match to a single V gene segment were excluded from the earlier analysis of about 600 of the donors. An earlier analysis of several hundred of the donors classified V segments as functional when productive rearrangements were above 56.7% and as segregating when the standard deviation between donors was above 5%. To diagnose cytomegalovirus status from the catalog of TCR beta chain sequences, a statistical classification framework was built. In a later analysis, TCR nucleotide sequences were compared against IMGT/GENE-DB human TR gene sequences so that V and J genes could be assigned. A later analysis assigned CDR3 sequences and most-parsimonious VDJ recombination scenarios with the TCRdist pipeline. In a later analysis, each TCR beta chain was defined by its CDR3 amino acid sequence together with its V-gene family, and reads lacking a unique V-gene family were excluded. To address suspected cross-contamination and a sequencing artifact, a later analysis removed over 500 highly shared, low-generation-probability nucleotide sequences. For each public chain, a later analysis derived a clonal expansion index from normalized ranks of inferred template counts within each repertoire. In a later analysis, generation probabilities were computed with a VDJ recombination model fitted to out-of-frame rearrangements, and the resulting probabilities were checked against IGoR. A later analysis scored TCR-TCR, TCR-HLA and TCR-CMV co-occurrence with hypergeometric tests, applying a repertoire-size bias correction to TCR pairs. False discovery rates were estimated in a later analysis by permuting HLA or CMV assignments 20 times. In a later analysis, co-occurring TCRs were grouped using DBSCAN, with TCRdist sequence similarity added in when clustering inside HLA-allele-positive subsets. Repertoires with fewer than 30,000 or more than 120,000 public chains were left out of co-occurrence clustering, as were a few repertoires with anomalous nucleotide sharing. Held by TCRdb, this immuneACCESS table contains in-frame sequences only and omits some clones. Under half of the omission traces to an unresolved V gene where checked; the cause of the rest is unknown. V and J calls and clone size are those listed in that table; D and trimming were worked out from the DNA. Here the sample has some 170,000 clones; 70% to 75% occur a single time. Of the sample, about 2.7% falls within the top ten clones.

What was sequenced was PBMCs. This TCR was recovered from a male donor in good health and CMV-seronegative. The chain uses TRBV6-6 and TRBJ2-1; 10 bases in the middle match TRBD2. The CDR3 corresponds to CASSALAGITYNEQFF. The bases read TGTGCCAGCAGTGCACTAGCGGGAATAACCTACAATGAGCAGTTCTTC.